This T cell receptor (beta chain) appears in the sequencing data of a study of post-analysis software for immune sequencing data. About the study: Courses of disease covered relapsing-remitting, secondary progressive and progressive-relapsing multiple sclerosis.

The CDR3 is 15 amino acids. The germline V and J ends were trimmed by 5 bases and 9 bases, with 22 bases remaining between them. Findings and caveats of the study: Samples made in the same batch grouped tightly together by F measure. Versus controls, multiple sclerosis patients showed significantly lower diversity (normalized Chao1). Roughly five TRBV segments appeared more often in patients than in controls, and TRBV5-6, TRBV5-1 and TRBV20-1 were among these.

Unique-molecular-identifier-tagged TCR beta cDNA libraries were used. The source material, roughly 0.9 to 11 million T cells, gave rise to 510,000 or so cDNA molecules. TCRdb analysed the PCR reads with MiXCR anew, one entry per CDR3 protein. Altogether some 370,000 distinct CDR3 sequences are present, about a third being singletons, with the ten largest covering 10% to 15%. In regard to this clonotype: What it recognizes is unknown.

The receptor's source is a girl aged 10 to 17 with multiple sclerosis. This sequence joins TRBV12-3 or TRBV12-4 and TRBJ1-1, with D perhaps matching TRBD1 (6 bases). The material sequenced was blood. The CDR3 sequence is CASSPLTGGALKAFF. The CDR3 DNA reads TGTGCCAGCAGTCCACTGACGGGGGGCGCACTGAAAGCTTTCTTT.